The clone carrying this T cell receptor beta chain has more than one count but fewer than ten. TCRdb used MiXCR to reprocess the reads, holding one entry per CDR3 protein. The sample carries 200,000 to 300,000 distinct CDR3 sequences, roughly 10% recorded once. The sample comes from a study of T cell repertoires in cytomegalovirus infection. With 7 bases removed from V and 2 bases from J, the gap between germline ends came to 11 bases. This CDR3 spans 13 amino acids. The germline gives CDR1 WNHNN, CDR2 SYGVQD (reference sequence). V and J are TRBV10-1 and TRBJ1-1; no clear D gene. This sequence originates from a human donor in good health (CMV status not recorded). Some clones in this sample may be carry-over from other donors' samples. Sequenced material: PBMCs. The DNA of the CDR3 is TGCGCCAGCAAAAGAGATATCAACACTGAAGCTTTCTTT. This translates into CASKRDINTEAFF.